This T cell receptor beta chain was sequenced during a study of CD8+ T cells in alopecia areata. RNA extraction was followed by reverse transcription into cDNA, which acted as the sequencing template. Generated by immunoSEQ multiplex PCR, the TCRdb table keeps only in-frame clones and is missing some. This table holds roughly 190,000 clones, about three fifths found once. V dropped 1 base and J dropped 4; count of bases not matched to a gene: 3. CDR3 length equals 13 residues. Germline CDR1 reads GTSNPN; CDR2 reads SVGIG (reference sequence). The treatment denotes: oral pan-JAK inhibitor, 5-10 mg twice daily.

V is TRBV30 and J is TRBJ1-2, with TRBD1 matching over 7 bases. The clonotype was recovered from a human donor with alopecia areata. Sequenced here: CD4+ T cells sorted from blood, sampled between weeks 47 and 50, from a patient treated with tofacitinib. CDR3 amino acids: CAWSEDRVYGYTF. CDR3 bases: TGTGCCTGGAGTGAAGACAGGGTCTATGGCTACACCTTC.